These T cell receptor beta chains were read from a single sample in a study of T cells in Graves' hyperthyroidism and ophthalmopathy. A single record per CDR3 protein comes from TCRdb applying MiXCR to the multiplex PCR reads. The table records 250,000 to 300,000 distinct CDR3 sequences, around 15% of them present only once. The sequenced sample consisted of blood. These TCRs come from a woman aged 40-49 years with Graves' hyperthyroidism. CDR3s include the opening cysteine and the closing phenylalanine or tryptophan. D genes are given only for firm matches. Size is omitted from some rows. Given values are once, few, many or a class for expanded clones.

V gene,clone size,J gene,D gene,CDR3 DNA,CDR3 protein
TRBV18,.,TRBJ1-5,TRBD1,TGTGCCAGCTCAACGGGACAGGGGGATAGCAATCAGCCCCAGCATTTT,CASSTGQGDSNQPQHF
TRBV6-1,many,TRBJ2-7,.,TGTGCCAGCAGTGGGAGGGGGCAAATAGGTTACGAGCAGTACTTC,CASSGRGQIGYEQYF
TRBV3-1,many,TRBJ2-3,TRBD1,TGTGCCAGCAGTTATGGACAGGGGACAGATACGCAGTATTTT,CASSYGQGTDTQYF
TRBV27,many,TRBJ2-7,.,TGTGCCAGCAGGATGAGGGGCTCCTACGAGCAGTACTTC,CASRMRGSYEQYF
TRBV2,.,TRBJ2-3,TRBD1,TGTGCCAGCAGACCCAGGGGGGGGGGACAGGGGCCCACAGATACGCAGTATTTT,CASRPRGGGQGPTDTQYF
TRBV20-1,many,TRBJ2-3,.,TGCAGTGCCGTGGCAGCGGATACGCAGTATTTT,CSAVAADTQYF
TRBV5-5,many,TRBJ1-4,.,TGTGCCAGCGCCCCACAGATCGGACGGGATGAAAAACTGTTTTTT,CASAPQIGRDEKLFF
TRBV11-3,.,TRBJ2-2,.,TGTGCCAGCAGCTTCTCCGCCCACACCGGGGAGCTGTTTTTT,CASSFSAHTGELFF
TRBV2,many,TRBJ2-4,.,TGTGCCAGCAAGGGGGGCGGCTCCCGAAACATTCAGTACTTC,CASKGGGSRNIQYF
TRBV6-5,many,TRBJ2-5,.,TGTGCCAGCAGTTACCGGTCGGCCCCAGGGGAGACCCAGTACTTC,CASSYRSAPGETQYF
TRBV7-9,many,TRBJ1-1,.,TGTGCCAGCAGTTTGGGAGGCGGCGGCACTGAAGCTTTCTTT,CASSLGGGGTEAFF
TRBV6-2/TRBV6-3,.,TRBJ2-5,.,TGTGCCAGCATCATGATAGACAGGAACCAAGAGACCCAGTACTTC,CASIMIDRNQETQYF
TRBV11-2,many,TRBJ2-7,TRBD2,TGTGCCAGCAGCTCCAGCCCTAGCGGGAGGTTTTTCGAGCAGTACTTC,CASSSSPSGRFFEQYF
TRBV6-1,many,TRBJ2-1,TRBD2,TGTGCCAGCAGTCGTGGACTAGCGGGAGGGTTGGGAGGCTACAATGAGCAGTTCTTC,CASSRGLAGGLGGYNEQFF
TRBV5-1,.,TRBJ2-7,.,TGCGCCAGCAGCTTGGCCTCCCCGGCCGGAACATACTACGGGCAGTACTTC,CASSLASPAGTYYGQYF
TRBV7-6,many,TRBJ1-1,.,TGTGCCAGCAGGTCCCAGGCCAACACTGAAGCTTTCTTT,CASRSQANTEAFF
TRBV6-4,many,TRBJ2-7,TRBD1,TGTGCCAGCAGTAACCCAGACAGGGGGTGCTTCTACGAGCAGTACTTC,CASSNPDRGCFYEQYF
TRBV7-9,many,TRBJ1-1,.,TGTGCCAGCAGCTTAGGGGGTGCTAACACTGAAGCTTTCTTT,CASSLGGANTEAFF
TRBV24-1,many,TRBJ2-5,TRBD1,TGTGCCACCAGTGACCAGGAGACAGGGTGGGAGACCCAGTACTTC,CATSDQETGWETQYF
TRBV6-1,many,TRBJ1-5,.,TGTGCCAGCAGGCCCCAGGAGATAATAAGCAATCAGCCCCAGCATTTT,CASRPQEIISNQPQHF
TRBV27,many,TRBJ1-2,TRBD1,TGTGCCAGCAGGAAAGCGGGACAGGGGGATGGGATAGATGGCTACACCTTC,CASRKAGQGDGIDGYTF
TRBV5-7,.,TRBJ1-3,.,TGTGCCAGCAGTGGGGGGCAGGGAGACACCATATATTTT,CASSGGQGDTIYF
TRBV30,many,TRBJ2-3,.,TGTGCCTGGAGTTACACAGATACGCAGTATTTT,CAWSYTDTQYF